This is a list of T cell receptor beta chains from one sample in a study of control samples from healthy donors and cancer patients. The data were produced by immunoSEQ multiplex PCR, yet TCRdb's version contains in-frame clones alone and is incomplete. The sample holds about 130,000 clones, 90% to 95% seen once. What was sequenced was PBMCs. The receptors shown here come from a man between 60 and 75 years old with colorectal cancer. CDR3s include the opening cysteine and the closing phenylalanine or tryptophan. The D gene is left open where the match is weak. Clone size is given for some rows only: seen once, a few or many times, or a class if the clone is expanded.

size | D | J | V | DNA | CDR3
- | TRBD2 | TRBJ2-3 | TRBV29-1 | TGCAGCGTTGTTGAGCGGGGGGGTGCCACAGATACGCAGTATTTT | CSVVERGGATDTQYF
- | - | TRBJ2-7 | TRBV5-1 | TGCGCCAGTCACCCGGGGTCCGGATCGGAGAGCTACGAGCAGTACTTC | CASHPGSGSESYEQYF
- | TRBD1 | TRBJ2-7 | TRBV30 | TGTGCCTGGAGTTATAACAGGGGCGAGCAGTACTTC | CAWSYNRGEQYF
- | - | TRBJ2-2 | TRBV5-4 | TGTGCCAGCAGCTTGTTGGACACCGGGGAGCTGTTTTTT | CASSLLDTGELFF
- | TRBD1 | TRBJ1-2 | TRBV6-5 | TGTGCCAGCAGTCCGGGGGACAGAAGCTATGGCTACACCTTC | CASSPGDRSYGYTF
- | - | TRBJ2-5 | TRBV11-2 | TGTGCCAGCAGCTTTGGGGAGACCCAGTACTTC | CASSFGETQYF
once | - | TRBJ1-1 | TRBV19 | TGTGCCAGTAGTACCCCATTGACAGCAGAAGCTTTCTTT | CASSTPLTAEAFF
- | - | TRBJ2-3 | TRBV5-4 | TGTGCCAGCAGCCGGCAGGCGGGAGATACGCAGTATTTT | CASSRQAGDTQYF
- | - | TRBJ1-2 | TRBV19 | TGTGCCAGTAGTAAGCCAGGCCCCTATGGCTACACCTTC | CASSKPGPYGYTF
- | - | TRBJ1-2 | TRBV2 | TGTGCCAGCAGTAAGATAGGACTAAACGGGGGCTACACCTTC | CASSKIGLNGGYTF
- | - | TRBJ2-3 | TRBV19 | TGTGCCAGTAGTATCTCAGGGGCGACCACAGATACGCAGTATTTT | CASSISGATTDTQYF
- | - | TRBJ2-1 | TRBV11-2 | TGTGCCAGCAGCTTAGTGGCGGGTACCTACAATGAGCAGTTCTTC | CASSLVAGTYNEQFF
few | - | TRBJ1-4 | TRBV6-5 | TGTGCCAGCAAAGATGAAGGCGCAACTAATGAAAAACTGTTTTTT | CASKDEGATNEKLFF
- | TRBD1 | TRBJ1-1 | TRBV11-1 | TGTGCCAGCAGTTTGGCTTCAGGGGGCAGCACTGAAGCTTTCTTT | CASSLASGGSTEAFF
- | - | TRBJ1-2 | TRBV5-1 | TGCGCCAGCAGCTTGGCGGCAGAACCTAACTATGGCTACACCTTC | CASSLAAEPNYGYTF
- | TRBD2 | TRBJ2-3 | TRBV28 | TGTGCCAGCAGAAGAAGCGGGGGGGACGGGACAGATACGCAGTATTTT | CASRRSGGDGTDTQYF